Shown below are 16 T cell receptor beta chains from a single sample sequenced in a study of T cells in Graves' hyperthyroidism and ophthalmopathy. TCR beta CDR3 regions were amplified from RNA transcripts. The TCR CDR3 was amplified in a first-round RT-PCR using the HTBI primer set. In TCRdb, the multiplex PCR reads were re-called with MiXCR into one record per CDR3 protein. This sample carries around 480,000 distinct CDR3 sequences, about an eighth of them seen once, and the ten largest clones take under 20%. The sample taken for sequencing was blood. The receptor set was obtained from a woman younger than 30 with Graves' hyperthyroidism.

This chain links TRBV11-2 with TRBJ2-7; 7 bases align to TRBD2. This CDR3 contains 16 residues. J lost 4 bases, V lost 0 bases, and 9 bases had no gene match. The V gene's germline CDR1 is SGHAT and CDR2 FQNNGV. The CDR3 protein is CASSLDLGRGNYEQYV. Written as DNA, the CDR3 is TGTGCCAGCAGCTTAGATCTTGGGAGGGGTAATTACGAGCAGTACGTC.

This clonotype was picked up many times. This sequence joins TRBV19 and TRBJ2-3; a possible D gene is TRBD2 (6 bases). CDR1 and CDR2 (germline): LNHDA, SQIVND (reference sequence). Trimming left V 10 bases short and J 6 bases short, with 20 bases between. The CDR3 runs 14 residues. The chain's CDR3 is CAISWRGGRDTQYF. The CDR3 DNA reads TGTGCCATCTCGTGGAGGGGTGGGCGTGATACGCAGTATTTT.

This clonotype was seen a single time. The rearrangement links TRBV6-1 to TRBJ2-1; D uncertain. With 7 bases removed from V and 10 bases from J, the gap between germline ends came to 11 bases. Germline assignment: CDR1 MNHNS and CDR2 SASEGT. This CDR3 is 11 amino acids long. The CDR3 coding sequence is TGTGCCAGCAACCCCCGTCGCGAGCAGTTCTTC. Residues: CASNPRREQFF.

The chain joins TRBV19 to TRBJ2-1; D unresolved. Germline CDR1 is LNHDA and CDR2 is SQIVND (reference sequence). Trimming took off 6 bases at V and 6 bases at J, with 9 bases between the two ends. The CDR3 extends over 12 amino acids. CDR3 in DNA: TGTGCCAGTAGGTTCGAGCGCAATGAGCAGTTCTTC. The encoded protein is CASRFERNEQFF.

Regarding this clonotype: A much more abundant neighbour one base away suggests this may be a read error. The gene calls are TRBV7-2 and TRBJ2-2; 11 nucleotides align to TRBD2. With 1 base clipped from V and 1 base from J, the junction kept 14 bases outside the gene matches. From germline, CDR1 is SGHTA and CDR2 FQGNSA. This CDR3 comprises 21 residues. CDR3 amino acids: CASSLVGDATSGTLNTGELFF. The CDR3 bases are TGTGCCAGCAGCTTAGTTGGAGATGCGACTAGCGGGACCCTGAACACCGGGGAGCTGTTTTTT.

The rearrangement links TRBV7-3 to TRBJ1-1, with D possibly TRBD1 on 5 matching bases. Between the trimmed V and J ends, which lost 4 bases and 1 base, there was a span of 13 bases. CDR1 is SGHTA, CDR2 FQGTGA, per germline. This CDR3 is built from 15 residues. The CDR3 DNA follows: TGTGCCAGCAGCTACGACAGTTTAACGAACACTGAAGCTTTCTTT. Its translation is CASSYDSLTNTEAFF.

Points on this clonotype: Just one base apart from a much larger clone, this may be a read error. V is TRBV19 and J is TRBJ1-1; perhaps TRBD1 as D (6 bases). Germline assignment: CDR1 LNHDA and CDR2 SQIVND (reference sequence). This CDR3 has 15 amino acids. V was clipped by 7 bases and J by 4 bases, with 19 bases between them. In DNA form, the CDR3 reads TGTGCCAGTATTATCTTGGGGGCGGGGGCCACTGAAGCTTTCTTT. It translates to CASIILGAGATEAFF.

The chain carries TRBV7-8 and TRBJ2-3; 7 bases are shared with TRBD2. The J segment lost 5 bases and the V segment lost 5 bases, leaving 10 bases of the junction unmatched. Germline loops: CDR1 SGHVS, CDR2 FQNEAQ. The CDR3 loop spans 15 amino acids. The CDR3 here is CASSEGGGGVDTQYF. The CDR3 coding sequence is TGTGCCAGCAGCGAGGGTGGGGGGGGGGTAGATACGCAGTATTTT.

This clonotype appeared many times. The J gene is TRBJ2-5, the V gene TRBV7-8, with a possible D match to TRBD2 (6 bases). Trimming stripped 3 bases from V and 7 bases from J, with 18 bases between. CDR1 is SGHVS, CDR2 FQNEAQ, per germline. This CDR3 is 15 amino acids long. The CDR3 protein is CASSFVDYQAGTQYF. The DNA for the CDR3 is TGTGCCAGCAGCTTTGTGGACTACCAAGCGGGGACCCAGTACTTC.

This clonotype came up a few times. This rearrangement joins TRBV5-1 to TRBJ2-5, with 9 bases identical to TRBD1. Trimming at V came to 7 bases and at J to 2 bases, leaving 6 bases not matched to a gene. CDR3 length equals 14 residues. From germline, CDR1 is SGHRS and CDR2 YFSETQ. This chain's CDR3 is CASLPGQGQETQYF. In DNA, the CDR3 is TGCGCCAGCTTACCAGGACAGGGGCAAGAGACCCAGTACTTC.

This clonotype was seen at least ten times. DNA for the CDR3: TGTGCCAGCAGCAAAGGGGTGACTAGCGGTTACAATGAGCAGTTCTTC. Translation: CASSKGVTSGYNEQFF. This chain links TRBV7-3 with TRBJ2-1; TRBD2 aligns across 9 bases. The CDR3 consists of 16 residues. The germline CDR1 and CDR2 sequences are SGHTA and FQGTGA. The V segment lost 5 bases and the J segment 4 bases; nucleotides outside the gene matches: 9.

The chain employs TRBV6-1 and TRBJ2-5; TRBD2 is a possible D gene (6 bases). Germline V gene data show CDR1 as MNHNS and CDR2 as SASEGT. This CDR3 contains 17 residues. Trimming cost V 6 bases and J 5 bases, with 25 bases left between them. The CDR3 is CASSKILKFGSGETQYF. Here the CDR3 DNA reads TGTGCCAGCAGCAAGATCCTTAAGTTCGGGAGCGGCGAGACCCAGTACTTC.

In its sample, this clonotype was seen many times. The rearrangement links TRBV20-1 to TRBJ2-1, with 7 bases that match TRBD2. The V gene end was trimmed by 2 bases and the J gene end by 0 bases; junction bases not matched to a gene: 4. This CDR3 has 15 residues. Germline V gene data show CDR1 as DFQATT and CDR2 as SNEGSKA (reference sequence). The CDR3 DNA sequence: TGCAGTGCTAGAATCCCTAGCGGCTCCTACAATGAGCAGTTCTTC. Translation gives CSARIPSGSYNEQFF.

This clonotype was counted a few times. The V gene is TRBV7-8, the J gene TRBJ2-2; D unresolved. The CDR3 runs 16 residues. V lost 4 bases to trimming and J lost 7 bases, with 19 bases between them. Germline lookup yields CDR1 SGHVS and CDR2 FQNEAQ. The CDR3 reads CASSSFEKLTGGELFF. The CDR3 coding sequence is TGTGCCAGCAGCTCCTTCGAGAAACTGACTGGCGGGGAGCTGTTTTTT.

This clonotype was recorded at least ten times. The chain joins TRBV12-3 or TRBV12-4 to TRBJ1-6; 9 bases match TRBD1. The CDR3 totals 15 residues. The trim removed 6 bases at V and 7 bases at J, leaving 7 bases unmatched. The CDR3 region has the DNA TGTGCCAGCAGCGGAACAGGGGGCCAGAATTCACCCCTCCACTTT. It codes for CASSGTGGQNSPLHF.

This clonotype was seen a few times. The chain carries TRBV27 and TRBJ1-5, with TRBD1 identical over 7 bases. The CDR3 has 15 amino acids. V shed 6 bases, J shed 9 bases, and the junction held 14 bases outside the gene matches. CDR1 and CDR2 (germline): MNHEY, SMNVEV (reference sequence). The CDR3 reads CASSQFIGGAGPQHF. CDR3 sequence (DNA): TGTGCCAGCAGCCAATTCATAGGGGGCGCTGGGCCCCAGCATTTT.